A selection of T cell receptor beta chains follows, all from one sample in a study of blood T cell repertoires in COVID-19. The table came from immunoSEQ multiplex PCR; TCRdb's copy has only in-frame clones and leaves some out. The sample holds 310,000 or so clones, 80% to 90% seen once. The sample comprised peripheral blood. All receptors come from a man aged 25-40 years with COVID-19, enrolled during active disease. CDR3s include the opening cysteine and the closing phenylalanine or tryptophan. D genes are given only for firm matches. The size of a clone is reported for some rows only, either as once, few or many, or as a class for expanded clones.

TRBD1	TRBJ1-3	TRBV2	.	TGTGCCAGCAGTGTAGGGGGACAGGGCTCTGGAAACACCATATATTTT	CASSVGGQGSGNTIYF
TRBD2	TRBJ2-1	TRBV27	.	TGTGCCAGCACCGGGGGGGATGAGCAGTTCTTC	CASTGGDEQFF
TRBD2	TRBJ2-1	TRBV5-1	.	TGCGCCAGCAGCTGGTTAGCGGGAGGATCCTACAATGAGCAGTTCTTC	CASSWLAGGSYNEQFF
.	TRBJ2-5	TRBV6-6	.	TGTGCCAGCAGTTACTCGTCTCAGGGGGAGACCCAGTACTTC	CASSYSSQGETQYF
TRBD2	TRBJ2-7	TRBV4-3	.	TGCGCCAGCAGCCAAGGGGCTAGCGGGAGCAACTACGAGCAGTACTTC	CASSQGASGSNYEQYF
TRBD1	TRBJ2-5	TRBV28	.	TGTGCCAGCAGTTCGTACCCCGGACAGGGGGGGGAGACCCAGTACTTC	CASSSYPGQGGETQYF
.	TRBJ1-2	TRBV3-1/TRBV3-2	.	TGTGCCAGCAGCCACTCCAGGGCCTCCTATGGCTACACCTTC	CASSHSRASYGYTF
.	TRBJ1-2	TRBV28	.	TGTGCCAGCACCCTCCCATCAGGTCTCAGGGGCTACACCTTC	CASTLPSGLRGYTF
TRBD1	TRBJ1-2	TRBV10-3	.	TGTGCCATCACCGGACAGGGGAAATGGGAAAGCGGCTACACCTTC	CAITGQGKWESGYTF
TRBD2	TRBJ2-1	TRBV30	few	TGTGCCTGGACCCCTCTTCAGACTAGCGGTTACAATGAGCAGTTCTTC	CAWTPLQTSGYNEQFF
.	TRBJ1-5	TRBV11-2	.	TGTGCCAGCAGCTTAGCGGGAACTTTTGATCAGCCCCAGCATTTT	CASSLAGTFDQPQHF
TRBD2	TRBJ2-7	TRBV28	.	TGTGCCAGCATCTCCGGGGGGGCCCTTTACGAGCAGTACTTC	CASISGGALYEQYF
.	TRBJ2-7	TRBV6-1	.	TGTGCCAGCAGTGAAGAGGGGTCAACCTACGAGCAGTACTTC	CASSEEGSTYEQYF
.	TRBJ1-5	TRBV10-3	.	TGTGCCATCAGGCGAGACGCAGGGGCAGATCAGCCCCAGCATTTT	CAIRRDAGADQPQHF
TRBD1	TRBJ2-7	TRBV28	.	TGTGCCAGCAGTTTACCTATAGGACAGGGATCGGCCGAGCAGTACTTC	CASSLPIGQGSAEQYF
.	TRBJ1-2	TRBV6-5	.	TGTGCCAGCAGTTACTCGACGGGTCACTATGGCTACACCTTC	CASSYSTGHYGYTF
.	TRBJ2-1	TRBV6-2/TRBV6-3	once	TGTGCCAGCAGTGGACACCGTTCCTACAATGAGCAGTTCTTC	CASSGHRSYNEQFF
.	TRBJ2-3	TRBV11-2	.	TGTGCCAGCAGGAGAGTCATCTTTGATACGCAGTATTTT	CASRRVIFDTQYF
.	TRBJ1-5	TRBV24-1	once	TGTGCCACCAGTGGCAAAACTTCGGATCAGCCCCAGCATTTT	CATSGKTSDQPQHF
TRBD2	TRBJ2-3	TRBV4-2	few	TGTGCCAGCAGCCAAGCAATTGTCCGGGGGGGACGGGTGGCAGATACGCAGTATTTT	CASSQAIVRGGRVADTQYF
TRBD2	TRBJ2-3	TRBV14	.	TGTGCCAGCAGCCAAGTGACTAGCGGGGTGTATTTT	CASSQVTSGVYF
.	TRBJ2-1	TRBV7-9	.	TGTGCCAGCAGCTCCGCAGGACTATCCCAAGCAATCTACAATGAGCAGTTCTTC	CASSSAGLSQAIYNEQFF
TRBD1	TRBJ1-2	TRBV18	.	TGTGCCAGCTCCCCCGGAGGGGGACAGGGTTCTCGTCTTAATGGCTACACCTTC	CASSPGGGQGSRLNGYTF
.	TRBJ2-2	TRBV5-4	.	TGTGCCAGCAGCCGAAGCTCTAGCAAGAACACCGGGGAGCTGTTTTTT	CASSRSSSKNTGELFF
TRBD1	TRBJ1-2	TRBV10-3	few	TGTGCCATCAGGGGACAGCTCTTCTATGGCTACACCTTC	CAIRGQLFYGYTF
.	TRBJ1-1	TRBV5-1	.	TGCGCCAGCAGCTTGGAGTGGGGGCTAACTGAAGCTTTCTTT	CASSLEWGLTEAFF
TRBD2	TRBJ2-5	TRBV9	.	TGTGCCAGCAGCCCCTACGGAGCGGGGGGTCCCCAAGAGACCCAGTACTTC	CASSPYGAGGPQETQYF
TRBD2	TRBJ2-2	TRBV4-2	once	TGTGCCAGCAGCCAAGATCCGGGAGGACTAGCGGACAACACCGGGGAGCTGTTTTTT	CASSQDPGGLADNTGELFF
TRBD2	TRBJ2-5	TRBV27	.	TGTGCCAGCAGTTTAAACCCTAGCGGGAGGGTAGGGGAGACCCAGTACTTC	CASSLNPSGRVGETQYF
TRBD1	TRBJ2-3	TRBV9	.	TGTGCCAGCAGCGTAAGGGACAGGAGCACAGATACGCAGTATTTT	CASSVRDRSTDTQYF
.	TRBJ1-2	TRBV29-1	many	TGCAGCGTTGAACCCTGGACAGAAGTCTATGGCTACACCTTC	CSVEPWTEVYGYTF
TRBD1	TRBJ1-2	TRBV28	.	TGTGCCAGCGGATACAGGGGCGGCTATGGCTACACCTTC	CASGYRGGYGYTF
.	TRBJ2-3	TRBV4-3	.	TGCGCCAGCAGCCCCCGGACAGTTAACACAGATACGCAGTATTTT	CASSPRTVNTDTQYF
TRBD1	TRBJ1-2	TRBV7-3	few	TGTGCCAGCAGCACCACGGACAGGGGGCTTGAAGGCTACACCTTC	CASSTTDRGLEGYTF
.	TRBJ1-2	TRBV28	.	TGTGCCAGCAGTTCCCCCGGACAGAGCTATGGCTACACCTTC	CASSSPGQSYGYTF
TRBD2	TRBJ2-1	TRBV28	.	TGTGCCAGCAGTCCTAGACTAGCGGGGGACAATGAGCAGTTCTTC	CASSPRLAGDNEQFF
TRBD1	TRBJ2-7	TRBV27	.	TGTGCCAGCAGCGCAGGACAGGGAGGTTCCTACGAGCAGTACTTC	CASSAGQGGSYEQYF
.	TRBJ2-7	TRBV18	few	TGTGCCAGCTCACCCGGGACCGGGGGCGAGCAGTACTTC	CASSPGTGGEQYF
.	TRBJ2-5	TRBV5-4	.	TGTGCCAGCAGCTTGGGAGGTCGGGAGACCCAGTACTTC	CASSLGGRETQYF
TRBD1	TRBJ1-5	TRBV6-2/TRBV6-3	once	TGTGCCAGCAGTTCAACAGGGGGCTTTTTTGGGGGCAATCAGCCCCAGCATTTT	CASSSTGGFFGGNQPQHF
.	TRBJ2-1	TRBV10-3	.	TGTGCCATGTCGAGACAGATAAACAATGAGCAGTTCTTC	CAMSRQINNEQFF
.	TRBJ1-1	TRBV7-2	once	TGTGCCAGCACCCAGGACAGCCGGAACACTGAAGCTTTCTTT	CASTQDSRNTEAFF
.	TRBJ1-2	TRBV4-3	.	TGCGCCAGCAGCCAGGGGCTGAACTATGGCTACACCTTC	CASSQGLNYGYTF
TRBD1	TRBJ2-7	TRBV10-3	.	TGTGCCATCAGTGAGGGGGACAGGGGGGTCCACGAGCAGTACTTC	CAISEGDRGVHEQYF
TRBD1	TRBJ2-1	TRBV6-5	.	TGTGCCAGCAGTTACGACAGGGACCCTTACAATGAGCAGTTCTTC	CASSYDRDPYNEQFF
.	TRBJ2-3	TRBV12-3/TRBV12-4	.	TGTGCCAGCAGCTGGGAGGACACAGATACGCAGTATTTT	CASSWEDTDTQYF
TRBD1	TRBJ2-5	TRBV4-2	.	TGTGCCAGCAGCCAAGGTGGGGACAGGGGAGAGACCCAGTACTTC	CASSQGGDRGETQYF
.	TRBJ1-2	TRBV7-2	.	TGTGCCAGCAGCTTAGCGCACGGTTCTAACTATGGCTACACCTTC	CASSLAHGSNYGYTF